This T cell receptor beta chain was sequenced for a study of early T cells in non-severe SARS-CoV-2 infection (dated by TCRdb to about 2021). At the level of the whole study: Because TCR sequencing was done on bulk RNA from unsorted whole blood, the alpha and beta chains could not be paired.

Beyond this particular receptor, the publication reports: VDJdb matching was skewed toward anti-spike CD8 responses and likely underestimated virus-specific expansions by missing private and CD4 specificities.

This was a case-control study nested in a cohort of healthcare workers in London, UK, who had nasopharyngeal swab PCR tests and blood samples taken every week. Healthcare workers were recruited between 23 and 31 March 2020, during the week of the UK lockdown, and were followed weekly for up to about 16 weeks. This clonotype was observed a handful of times. This receptor's antigen is unknown. Base-call qualities are not available, and no considerably larger clone is one nucleotide away. After removal of 5 bases from V and 1 base from J, the junction retains 9 bases not matched to a gene. From the cysteine up to the phenylalanine, the CDR3 has a length of 17 residues. Of the read, only the CDR3 DNA is kept; its 51 bases are in frame from base 1. The receptor library was made with 5' RACE. Sequenced on a NextSeq 500. To correct for sequencing error and PCR bias, the TCR library protocol tagged individual cDNA molecules with unique molecular identifiers. Sequencing covered both TCR alpha and beta chains, and within each sample the abundances of alpha and beta sequences were tightly co-correlated. The authors processed their data as follows. Decombinator V4 was used to perform V gene, J gene and CDR3 annotation of TCR sequences. TCRs were defined as expanded if a significant change between any two time points was detected under a Poisson model with p below 0.0001. Abundances of TCRs were expressed as counts per million after normalisation to the total number of TCRs sequenced in each sample. MAIT TCRs were defined by TRAV1-2 paired with TRAJ12, TRAJ20 or TRAJ33, and iNKT TCRs by TRAV10 paired with TRAJ18. VDJdb, accessed 1 November 2021, was searched for CMV, EBV and SARS-CoV-2 annotated TCRs, with TCRs annotated for multiple antigens excluded. The public reads were run again by TCRdb, first through fastp at Q25 and then through MiXCR, and only productive beta chains were kept. Each entry is one CDR3 protein sequence, shown with its most common DNA and genes. These V and J calls are TCRdb output, not the study's own analysis. Within this sample are roughly 70,000 distinct CDR3 sequences, with 13% of them counted one time only. About 8% of the sample comes from the top ten.

The V gene is TRBV12-3 or TRBV12-4 and the J gene is TRBJ2-1; TRBD2 lines up with 9 middle nucleotides. The sequencing sample was made of whole blood. This TCR was recovered from an adult who was a healthcare worker with PCR-confirmed SARS-CoV-2 infection or an uninfected control (not recorded which). The sequenced DNA is TGTGCCAGCAGTCCTGTAGCGGGAGAGGGGTCCTACAATGAGCAGTTCTTC. It translates to CASSPVAGEGSYNEQFF.